These 21 T cell receptor beta chains were sequenced from one sample in a study of cytomegalovirus exposure and HLA in healthy donors. The PCR used 60 Vbeta and 13 Jbeta primers. The assay was immunoSEQ multiplex PCR, and TCRdb's table has in-frame clones only and misses some. The sample has 90,000 to 100,000 clones, about two thirds seen once. The sample consisted of PBMCs. The receptors were gathered from a man aged 50 or older in good health and CMV-seronegative.

V gene TRBV6-6 combines with J gene TRBJ1-1; D gene ambiguous. Between the trimmed V and J ends, which lost 2 bases and 5 bases, there was a span of 15 bases. The germline gives CDR1 MNHNY, CDR2 SVGAGI (reference sequence). The CDR3 loop spans 15 amino acids. The CDR3 here is CASSYPVRGWTEAFF. CDR3 nucleotides: TGTGCCAGCAGTTACCCGGTGCGGGGTTGGACTGAAGCTTTCTTT.

This chain uses TRBV4-2 with TRBJ2-7, with D perhaps TRBD2 (5 bases). Germline CDR1 and CDR2: LGHNA and YNFKEQ. This CDR3 region has 14 residues. The V and J ends lost 0 bases and 6 bases respectively, with 12 bases between them. In DNA, the CDR3 is TGTGCCAGCAGCCAAGAAGACTTCCGGGGCGAGCAGTACTTC. Translating it yields CASSQEDFRGEQYF.

V and J are TRBV29-1 and TRBJ2-3; tentatively, D is TRBD1 (7 bases). Germline V gene sequence: CDR1 SQVTM, CDR2 ANQGSEA. This CDR3 contains 13 residues. Trimming removed 3 bases from V and 4 bases from J, with 11 bases in between. For the CDR3, the DNA is TGCAGCGTTGAGGAGGGGGCGGCAGATACGCAGTATTTT. Translating gives CSVEEGAADTQYF.

Worth noting for this clone: This specimen includes other DNA sequences encoding the same CDR3. The CDR3 sequence: CASSYSLGRAEAFF. CDR3 bases: TGTGCCAGCAGTTACTCTTTAGGGAGGGCTGAAGCTTTCTTT. The chain recombines TRBV6-6 with TRBJ1-1; no clear D gene. Germline CDR1 reads MNHNY; CDR2 reads SVGAGI (reference sequence). This CDR3 is built from 14 residues. Trimming left V 0 bases short and J 6 bases short, with 11 bases between.

This chain uses TRBV4-3 with TRBJ1-5; D uncertain. V was pared by 0 bases and J by 5 bases, with 8 bases between. CDR3 length: 14 amino acids. Germline V gene sequence: CDR1 LGHNA, CDR2 YSLEER. The CDR3 loop is CASSQDTEDQPQHF. In DNA, the CDR3 is TGCGCCAGCAGCCAAGACACGGAGGATCAGCCCCAGCATTTT.

This clone was seen repeatedly, ten times or more. CDR3 amino acids: CASSAGTGKGNTIYF. Written as DNA, the CDR3 is TGTGCCAGCAGCGCGGGGACGGGAAAGGGAAACACCATATATTTT. The chain employs TRBV6-5 and TRBJ1-3; maybe TRBD1 (5 bases). The CDR3 covers 15 residues. V was trimmed by 6 bases and J by 4 bases, leaving 16 bases between them. Germline CDR1 MNHEY, CDR2 SVGAGI.

The chain carries TRBV7-9 and TRBJ2-1; TRBD1 matches at 9 bases. CDR1 and CDR2 (germline): SEHNR, FQNEAQ (reference sequence). The CDR3 has 14 amino acids. V was pared by 5 bases and J by 9 bases, with 8 bases of the junction left unmatched. The CDR3 DNA sequence: TGTGCCAGCAGCCGACCGGACAGGGGAGGTGAGCAGTTCTTC. Protein sequence: CASSRPDRGGEQFF.

V and J are TRBV18 and TRBJ1-2, with TRBD1 as a possible D gene (5 bases). The CDR3 loop spans 13 amino acids. V was cut by 6 bases and J by 4 bases, with 12 bases left in between. Germline CDR1 reads KGHSH; CDR2 reads LQKENI. The CDR3 loop is CASSTGGAYGYTF. CDR3 nucleotide sequence: TGTGCCAGCTCCACCGGGGGTGCCTATGGCTACACCTTC.

The genes are TRBV7-8 and TRBJ1-5; a weak D match, TRBD1 (5 bases). Germline-derived CDR1 and CDR2 are SGHVS and FQNEAQ. The CDR3 has 16 residues. V dropped 4 bases and J dropped 3 bases, with 16 bases sitting between them. CDR3 in amino acids: CASSSQASPDNQPQHF. CDR3 DNA: TGTGCCAGCAGCTCACAGGCATCCCCCGACAATCAGCCCCAGCATTTT.

The chain recombines TRBV5-1 with TRBJ1-4; a weak D match, TRBD1 (6 bases). V was shortened by 2 bases and J by 3 bases, with 8 bases between the two germline ends. From germline, CDR1 is SGHRS and CDR2 YFSETQ. The CDR3 has 14 residues. CDR3 in amino acids: CASSLQGSNEKLFF. In nucleotides, the CDR3 is TGCGCCAGCAGCTTACAGGGATCTAATGAAAAACTGTTTTTT.

V usage is TRBV7-2 and J usage is TRBJ2-5, with D possibly being TRBD1 (6 bases). V lost 2 bases, J lost 7 bases, and 20 bases lay in between. CDR3 length equals 16 residues. The germline gives CDR1 SGHTA, CDR2 FQGNSA. The CDR3 spells CASSLQARGRFVTQYF. CDR3 DNA: TGTGCCAGCAGCTTACAGGCCAGGGGTCGATTTGTGACCCAGTACTTC. Filled out from reference TRBV7-2 and TRBJ2-5, the complete variable domain reads GAGVSQSPSNKVTEKGKDVELRCDPISGHTALYWYRQSLGQGLEFLIYFQGNSAPDKSGLPSDRFSAERTGGSVSTLTIQRTQQEDSAVYLCASSLQARGRFVTQYFGPGTRLLVL.

There are a few counts of this clone. The chain recombines TRBV4-1 with TRBJ1-1; D is possibly TRBD1 (5 bases). The CDR3 runs to 16 residues. V was cut by 4 bases and J by 4 bases, with 19 bases left in between. CDR1 is MGHRA, CDR2 YSYEKL, per germline. The CDR3, as DNA: TGCGCCAGCAGCCCCATTGCAGGGTCGGTGAGCACTGAAGCTTTCTTT. Protein product: CASSPIAGSVSTEAFF.

The rearrangement joins TRBV7-3 to TRBJ2-1; no firm D call. Germline V CDR1 and CDR2: SGHTA, FQGTGA. The CDR3 is made up of 12 amino acids. The germline V and J ends were trimmed by 5 bases and 8 bases, with 10 bases remaining between them. The CDR3 region is CASSLNIYEQFF. In nucleotides, the CDR3 is TGTGCCAGCAGCCTAAATATCTATGAGCAGTTCTTC.

V and J are TRBV4-1 and TRBJ1-6; no firm D call. V lost 4 bases to trimming and J lost 6 bases, with 10 bases between them. The V gene's germline CDR1 is MGHRA and CDR2 YSYEKL. The CDR3 length is 14 residues. Written as DNA, the CDR3 is TGCGCCAGCAGCCGGAGCGGAGCTAATTCACCCCTCCACTTT. The encoded protein is CASSRSGANSPLHF.

This clone appeared once. The V gene is TRBV7-3, the J gene TRBJ1-2, with D uncertain. This CDR3 region has 13 residues. The germline V and J ends were trimmed by 6 bases and 4 bases, with 12 bases remaining between them. The germline V gene encodes CDR1 SGHTA and CDR2 FQGTGA. CDR3 sequence reads: CASSREGAYGYTF. The CDR3 nucleotides read TGTGCCAGCAGTAGGGAGGGAGCCTATGGCTACACCTTC.

The chain's CDR3 is CASSFRGSVPYEQYF. CDR3 nucleotide sequence: TGCGCCAGCAGCTTCCGGGGTTCGGTTCCCTACGAGCAGTACTTC. The V call is TRBV5-1, the J call TRBJ2-7; tentative D call: TRBD2 (5 bases). The CDR3 spans 15 residues. From germline, CDR1 is SGHRS and CDR2 YFSETQ. V lost 2 bases to trimming and J lost 2 bases, with 14 bases between them.

As to this clone: Different DNA sequences within this sample yield the same CDR3. The V gene is TRBV6-5, the J gene TRBJ2-1; 14 bases are a match to TRBD2. The CDR3 runs 15 residues. V was clipped by 5 bases and J by 7 bases; unmatched bases: 4. Germline CDR1 reads MNHEY; CDR2 reads SVGAGI. CDR3 region: CASSRGLAGVNEQFF. The CDR3 nucleotides are TGTGCCAGCAGTAGGGGACTAGCGGGAGTGAATGAGCAGTTCTTC.

The chain uses TRBV5-1 and TRBJ2-7; 8 positions agree with TRBD2. The junction had 4 bases not matched to a gene; V was cut back by 0 bases and J by 5 bases. CDR3 length: 14 residues. Per the germline V gene, CDR1 is SGHRS and CDR2 is YFSETQ. For the CDR3, the DNA is TGCGCCAGCAGCTTGGTTGGAGCGGGAGACGAGCAGTACGTC. Protein: CASSLVGAGDEQYV.

J is TRBJ1-1 and V is TRBV11-3, with D possibly TRBD1 on 5 matching bases. V was shortened by 6 bases and J by 8 bases, with 16 bases between the two germline ends. The CDR3 extends over 13 amino acids. Germline CDR1 is SGHNT and CDR2 is YENEEA. CDR3 nucleotides: TGTGCCAGCAGGTCTGGGCAGGGTTCCGAAGCTTTCTTT. This encodes CASRSGQGSEAFF.

The chain combines TRBV18 with TRBJ1-2, with TRBD1 as a possible D gene (6 bases). The germline gives CDR1 KGHSH, CDR2 LQKENI. This CDR3 is 13 amino acids long. Between the trimmed V and J ends, which lost 3 bases and 7 bases, there was a span of 12 bases. Written as DNA, the CDR3 is TGTGCCAGCTCACCCGAACAGGGTACTGGCTACACCTTC. Its protein is CASSPEQGTGYTF.

The chain links TRBV5-1 to TRBJ2-2; D is perhaps TRBD2 (6 bases). In germline, CDR1 is SGHRS, CDR2 YFSETQ. V was clipped by 4 bases and J by 7 bases, with 14 bases between them. The CDR3 has 14 residues. The CDR3 reads CASSGGLAYGELFF. The CDR3 DNA reads as TGCGCCAGCAGCGGAGGGCTAGCGTACGGGGAGCTGTTTTTT.